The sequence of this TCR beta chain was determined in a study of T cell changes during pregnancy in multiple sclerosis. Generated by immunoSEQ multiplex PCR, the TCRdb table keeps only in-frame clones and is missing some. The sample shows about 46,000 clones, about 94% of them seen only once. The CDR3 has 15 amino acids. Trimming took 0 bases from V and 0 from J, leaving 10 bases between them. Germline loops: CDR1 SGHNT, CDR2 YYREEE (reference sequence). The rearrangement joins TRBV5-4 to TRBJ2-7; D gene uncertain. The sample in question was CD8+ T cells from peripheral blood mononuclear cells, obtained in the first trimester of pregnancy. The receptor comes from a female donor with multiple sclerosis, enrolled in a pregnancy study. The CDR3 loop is CASSLGRALSYEQYF. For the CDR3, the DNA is TGTGCCAGCAGCTTGGGTCGAGCCCTCTCCTACGAGCAGTACTTC.